A single sample is the source of the 17 T cell receptor beta chains below, sequenced in a study of blood T cells in healthy people across ages. PCR was performed a second time for 7 to 11 cycles using a sample-barcoded 5' primer and a J-beta primer mix. TCRdb reprocessed the 5' RACE reads via MiXCR and lists one record per CDR3 protein. The sample yields about 1,400,000 distinct CDR3 sequences, roughly 40% seen once. Input material: blood. These receptors were taken from a woman aged 18-30 years in good health.

The chain joins TRBV14 to TRBJ1-2; 11 nucleotides align to TRBD1. Germline CDR1 is SGHDN and CDR2 is FVKESK. The V segment lost 5 bases and the J segment 4 bases; nucleotides outside the gene matches: 9. The CDR3 totals 16 residues. CDR3 residues: CASSGHRTGGFYGYTF. CDR3 nucleotide sequence: TGTGCCAGCAGCGGCCACCGGACAGGGGGCTTCTATGGCTACACCTTC.

This rearrangement joins TRBV25-1 to TRBJ1-2; 8 bases are shared with TRBD1. Germline V gives CDR1 MGHDK, CDR2 SYGVNS. With V trimmed by 3 bases and J by 6 bases, 21 bases remained unmatched. CDR3 length: 19 residues. The CDR3 DNA is TGTGCCAGCAGTGATTTCTTTCGGGTTCAGGGGGCTAATAGGAATGGCTACACCTTC. This codes for CASSDFFRVQGANRNGYTF.

The genes are TRBV2 and TRBJ1-2; D perhaps matches TRBD1 (5 bases). This CDR3 is built from 13 residues. Germline V gives CDR1 SNHLY, CDR2 FYNNEI. Trimming shortened V by 8 bases and J by 4 bases, and 14 bases separated the two germline ends. CDR3 in DNA: TGTGCCAGCCACACCGGGGGGGTCTATGGCTACACCTTC. Encoded protein: CASHTGGVYGYTF.

In this sample, this clonotype turned up once. V is TRBV20-1 and J is TRBJ2-7; 9 bases line up with TRBD1. The length of the CDR3 is 12 residues. The germline CDR1 and CDR2 sequences are DFQATT and SNEGSKA (reference sequence). The V segment lost 6 bases and the J segment 6 bases; nucleotides outside the gene matches: 6. This CDR3 is CSAIGTGSEQYF. CDR3 in DNA: TGCAGTGCCATCGGGACAGGGAGCGAGCAGTACTTC.

J is TRBJ1-4 and V is TRBV28, with D possibly matching TRBD1 (5 bases). Germline CDR1 reads MDHEN; CDR2 reads SYDVKM. V was pared by 10 bases and J by 5 bases, with 14 bases between. The CDR3 consists of 13 residues. CDR3 sequence (DNA): TGTGCCACCAACGGGGGTTCGAATGAAAAACTGTTTTTT. Its translation is CATNGGSNEKLFF. The variable domain in full, completed from reference TRBV28 and TRBJ1-4, reads DVKVTQSSRYLVKRTGEKVFLECVQDMDHENMFWYRQDPGLGLRLIYFSYDVKMKEKGDIPEGYSVSREKKERFSLILESASTNQTSMYLCATNGGSNEKLFFGSGTQLSVL.

The chain combines TRBV2 with TRBJ2-4; D might be TRBD1 or TRBD2, each matching 6 bases. Germline loops: CDR1 SNHLY, CDR2 FYNNEI. The CDR3 sequence is 14 residues long. The ends were cut back, 2 bases at V and 6 bases at J, with 11 bases in the middle. Here the CDR3 DNA reads TGTGCCAGCAGTGAAAGGGGGGTGGGAAACATTCAGTACTTC. Translated, it gives CASSERGVGNIQYF.

This clonotype was seen a handful of times. The genes are TRBV9 and TRBJ2-3; 8 bases match TRBD2. Germline CDR1 reads SGDLS; CDR2 reads YYNGEE. CDR3 length equals 15 residues. V shed 4 bases and J 0 bases; nucleotides not matched to a gene: 4. CDR3 region: CASSRAGESTDTQYF. The DNA for the CDR3 is TGTGCCAGCAGCCGAGCGGGGGAGAGCACAGATACGCAGTATTTT. Looking up the rest from reference TRBV9 and TRBJ2-3 gives the full variable domain: DSGVTQTPKHLITATGQRVTLRCSPRSGDLSVYWYQQSLDQGLQFLIQYYNGEERAKGNILERFSAQQFPDLHSELNLSSLELGDSALYFCASSRAGESTDTQYFGPGTRLTVL.

In its sample, this clonotype was seen once. The chain recombines TRBV24-1 with TRBJ2-7; D is ambiguous. Trimming cost V 1 base and J 8 bases, with 14 bases left between them. This CDR3 comprises 14 residues. CDR1 and CDR2 from the germline V gene are KGHDR and SFDVKD. CDR3 in DNA: TGTGCCACCAGTGATTTTTCCGGTGGCGATAAGCAGTACTTC. Protein product: CATSDFSGGDKQYF.

The genes are TRBV4-2 and TRBJ2-1, with 7 bases identical to TRBD2. The DNA end lines up better with TRBJ2-7; the J call may be wrong. The length of the CDR3 is 16 residues. Germline V lookup: CDR1 LGHNA, CDR2 YNFKEQ. CDR3 sequence: CASSQEGGRVYNEQYF. In DNA form, the CDR3 reads TGTGCCAGCAGCCAAGAAGGCGGGAGAGTTTACAATGAGCAGTACTTC.

This clonotype was detected only a few times. This chain connects TRBV11-2 to TRBJ2-1, with a possible D match to TRBD2 (5 bases). The ends were cut back, 1 base at V and 10 bases at J, with 17 bases in the middle. The CDR3 loop spans 15 amino acids. The germline CDR1 and CDR2 sequences are SGHAT and FQNNGV. CDR3 sequence (DNA): TGTGCCAGCAGCTTAGGATACCGGACTCTCGGGGAGCAGTTCTTC. Protein product: CASSLGYRTLGEQFF.

The chain couples TRBV7-2 to TRBJ1-1; 8 bases line up with TRBD1. V dropped 5 bases and J dropped 5; count of bases not matched to a gene: 4. Germline assignment: CDR1 SGHTA and CDR2 FQGNSA. The length of the CDR3 is 13 residues. CDR3 sequence reads: CASSPDRATEAFF. CDR3 nucleotides: TGTGCCAGCAGCCCGGACAGGGCGACTGAAGCTTTCTTT.

The rearrangement uses TRBV4-1 and TRBJ2-2; D perhaps matches TRBD2 (5 bases). The CDR3 spans 18 residues. Trimming shortened V by 0 bases and J by 1 base, and 15 bases separated the two germline ends. Looked up from germline, CDR1 is MGHRA and CDR2 is YSYEKL. This CDR3 is CASSQDPQWERNTGELFF. CDR3 nucleotides: TGCGCCAGCAGCCAAGATCCGCAGTGGGAGAGGAACACCGGGGAGCTGTTTTTT.

The gene calls are TRBV10-2 and TRBJ1-5; perhaps TRBD1 as D (6 bases). V was cut by 6 bases and J by 0 bases, with 12 bases left in between. The V gene's germline CDR1 is WSHSY and CDR2 SAAADI. The CDR3 has 15 amino acids. Here the CDR3 DNA reads TGCGCCAGCAGGTCGGACAGCTATAGCAATCAGCCCCAGCATTTT. It encodes CASRSDSYSNQPQHF.

This chain links TRBV20-1 with TRBJ2-7; 9 positions agree with TRBD1. Germline-derived CDR1 and CDR2 are DFQATT and SNEGSKA (reference sequence). CDR3 length: 15 amino acids. V dropped 0 bases and J dropped 0; count of bases not matched to a gene: 3. DNA for the CDR3: TGCAGTGCTAGAGATCAACAGGGGGCCTCCTACGAGCAGTACTTC. This translates into CSARDQQGASYEQYF.

The chain has TRBV20-1 and TRBJ1-1; tentatively, D is TRBD1 (5 bases). The CDR3 runs 14 residues. Looked up from germline, CDR1 is DFQATT and CDR2 is SNEGSKA (reference sequence). Between the trimmed V and J ends, which lost 6 bases and 1 base, there was a span of 15 bases. The CDR3 DNA is TGCAGTGCGCGGGGGAGACAAGGGAACACTGAAGCTTTCTTT. Its protein product is CSARGRQGNTEAFF.

This clonotype has only a few counts. CDR3 protein: CSARAGTSGLSTDTQYF. The CDR3 DNA reads as TGCAGTGCTAGGGCCGGGACTAGCGGGCTCAGCACAGATACGCAGTATTTT. This rearrangement joins TRBV20-1 to TRBJ2-3; 12 nucleotides align to TRBD2. There are 17 residues in the CDR3. In germline, CDR1 is DFQATT, CDR2 SNEGSKA (reference sequence). The J segment lost 0 bases and the V segment lost 3 bases, leaving 7 bases of the junction unmatched.

This clonotype was picked up many times. This chain connects TRBV5-1 to TRBJ1-4; D perhaps matches TRBD1 (5 bases). CDR1 is SGHRS, CDR2 YFSETQ, per germline. The CDR3 totals 16 residues. With 2 bases removed from V and 2 bases from J, the gap between germline ends came to 13 bases. CDR3 residues: CASSFQGGATNEKLFF. The CDR3 DNA reads TGCGCCAGCAGCTTTCAGGGAGGGGCGACTAATGAAAAACTGTTTTTT.